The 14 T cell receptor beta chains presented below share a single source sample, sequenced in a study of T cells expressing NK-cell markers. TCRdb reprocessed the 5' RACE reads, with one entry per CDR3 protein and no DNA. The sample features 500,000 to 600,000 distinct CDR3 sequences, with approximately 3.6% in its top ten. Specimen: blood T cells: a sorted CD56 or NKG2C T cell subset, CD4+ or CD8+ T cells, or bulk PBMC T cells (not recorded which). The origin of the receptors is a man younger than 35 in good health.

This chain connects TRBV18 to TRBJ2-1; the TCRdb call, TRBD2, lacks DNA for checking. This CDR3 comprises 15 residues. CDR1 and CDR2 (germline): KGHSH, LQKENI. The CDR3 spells CASSRGTSDYNEQFF.

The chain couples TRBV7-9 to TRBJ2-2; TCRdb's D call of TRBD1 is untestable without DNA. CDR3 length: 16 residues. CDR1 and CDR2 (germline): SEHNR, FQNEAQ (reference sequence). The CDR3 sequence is CASSLRRGQNTGELFF.

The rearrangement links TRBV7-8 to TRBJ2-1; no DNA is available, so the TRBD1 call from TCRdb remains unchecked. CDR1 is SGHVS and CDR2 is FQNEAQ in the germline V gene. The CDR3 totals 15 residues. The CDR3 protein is CASSPLRGTTNEQFF.

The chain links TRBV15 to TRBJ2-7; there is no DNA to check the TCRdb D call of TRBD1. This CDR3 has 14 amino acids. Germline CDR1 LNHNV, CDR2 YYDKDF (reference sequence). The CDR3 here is CATSSVRTVYEQYF.

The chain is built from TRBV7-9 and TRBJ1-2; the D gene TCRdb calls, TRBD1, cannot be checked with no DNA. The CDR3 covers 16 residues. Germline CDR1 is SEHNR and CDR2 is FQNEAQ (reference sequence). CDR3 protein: CASSPGGQAGFYGYTF. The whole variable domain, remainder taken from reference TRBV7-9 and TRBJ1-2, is DTGVSQNPRHKITKRGQNVTFRCDPISEHNRLYWYRQTLGQGPEFLTYFQNEAQLEKSRLLSDRFSAERPKGSFSTLEIQRTEQGDSAMYLCASSPGGQAGFYGYTFGSGTRLTVV.

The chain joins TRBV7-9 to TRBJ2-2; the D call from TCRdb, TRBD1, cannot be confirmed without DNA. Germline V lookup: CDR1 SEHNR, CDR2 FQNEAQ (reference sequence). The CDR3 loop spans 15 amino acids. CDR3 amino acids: CASSLGRTAGGELFF.

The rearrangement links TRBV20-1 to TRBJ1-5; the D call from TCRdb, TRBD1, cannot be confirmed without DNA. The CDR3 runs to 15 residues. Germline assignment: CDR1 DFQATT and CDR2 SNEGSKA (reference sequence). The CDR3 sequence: CSAALKGHSNQPQHF.

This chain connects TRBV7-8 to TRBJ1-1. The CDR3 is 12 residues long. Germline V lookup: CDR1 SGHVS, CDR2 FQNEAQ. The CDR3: CASSLLGSEAFF.

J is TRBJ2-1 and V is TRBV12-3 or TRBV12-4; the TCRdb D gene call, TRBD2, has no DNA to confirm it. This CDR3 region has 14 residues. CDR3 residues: CASSPSGLYNEQFF.

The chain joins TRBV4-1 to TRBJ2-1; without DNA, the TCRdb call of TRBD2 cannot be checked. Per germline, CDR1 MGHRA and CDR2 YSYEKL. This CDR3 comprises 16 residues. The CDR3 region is CASSQPGTTIYNEQFF.

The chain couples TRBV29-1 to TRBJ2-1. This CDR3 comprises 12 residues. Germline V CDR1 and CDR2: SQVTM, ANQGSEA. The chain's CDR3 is CSVEWLRREQFF.

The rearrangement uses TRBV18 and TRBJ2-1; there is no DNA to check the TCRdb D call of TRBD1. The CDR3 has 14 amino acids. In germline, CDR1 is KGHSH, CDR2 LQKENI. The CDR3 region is CATSPGQPYNEQFF. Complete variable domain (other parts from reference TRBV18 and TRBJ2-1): NAGVMQNPRHLVRRRGQEARLRCSPMKGHSHVYWYRQLPEEGLKFMVYLQKENIIDESGMPKERFSAEFPKEGPSILRIQQVVRGDSAAYFCATSPGQPYNEQFFGPGTRLTVL.

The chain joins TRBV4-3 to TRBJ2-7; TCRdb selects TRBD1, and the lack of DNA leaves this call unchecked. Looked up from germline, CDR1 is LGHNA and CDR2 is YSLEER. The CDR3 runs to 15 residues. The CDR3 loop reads CASSPGAVDSYEQYF.

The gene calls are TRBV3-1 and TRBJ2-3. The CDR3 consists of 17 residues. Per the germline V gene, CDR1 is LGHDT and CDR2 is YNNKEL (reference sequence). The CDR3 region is CASSQGYGHLITDTQYF.